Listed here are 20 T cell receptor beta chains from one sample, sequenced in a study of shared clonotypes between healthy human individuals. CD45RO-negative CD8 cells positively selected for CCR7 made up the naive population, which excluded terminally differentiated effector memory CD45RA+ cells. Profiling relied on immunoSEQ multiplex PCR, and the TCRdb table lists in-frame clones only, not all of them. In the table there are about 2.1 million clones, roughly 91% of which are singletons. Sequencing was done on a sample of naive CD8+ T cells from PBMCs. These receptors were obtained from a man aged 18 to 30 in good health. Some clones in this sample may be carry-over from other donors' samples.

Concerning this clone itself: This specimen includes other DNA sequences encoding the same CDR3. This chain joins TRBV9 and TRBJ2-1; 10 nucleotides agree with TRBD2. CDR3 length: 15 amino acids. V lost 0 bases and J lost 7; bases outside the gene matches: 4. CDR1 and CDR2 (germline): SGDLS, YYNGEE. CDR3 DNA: TGTGCCAGCAGCGTAGGAGCGGGAGGGGGGAATGAGCAGTTCTTC. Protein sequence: CASSVGAGGGNEQFF.

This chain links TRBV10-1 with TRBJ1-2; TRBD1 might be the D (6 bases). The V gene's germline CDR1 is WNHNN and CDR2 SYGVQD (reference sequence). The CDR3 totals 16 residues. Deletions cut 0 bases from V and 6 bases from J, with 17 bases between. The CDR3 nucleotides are TGCGCCAGCAGTGAGTCCACAGGGTTCAACGTGGATGGCTACACCTTC. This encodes CASSESTGFNVDGYTF.

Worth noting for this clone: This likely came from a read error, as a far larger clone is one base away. CDR3 sequence: CASSLPGYSNQSQHF. The CDR3 DNA is TGTGCCAGCAGTTTACCCGGATATAGCAATCAGTCCCAGCATTTT. The gene calls are TRBV28 and TRBJ1-5; D is unclear. This CDR3 is 15 amino acids long. The germline gives CDR1 MDHEN, CDR2 SYDVKM.

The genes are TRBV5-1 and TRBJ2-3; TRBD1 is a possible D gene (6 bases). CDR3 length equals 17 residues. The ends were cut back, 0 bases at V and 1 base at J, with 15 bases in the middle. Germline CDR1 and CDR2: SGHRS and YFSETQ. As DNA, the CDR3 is TGCGCCAGCAGCTTGGCCGGGTGGACAGTCGGCACAGATACGCAGTATTTT. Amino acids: CASSLAGWTVGTDTQYF.

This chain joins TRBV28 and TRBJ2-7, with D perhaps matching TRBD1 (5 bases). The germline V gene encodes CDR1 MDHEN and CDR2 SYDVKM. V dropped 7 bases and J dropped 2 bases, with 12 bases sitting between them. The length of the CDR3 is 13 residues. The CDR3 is CASTEDSTYEQYF. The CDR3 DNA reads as TGTGCCAGCACTGAAGACAGTACCTACGAGCAGTACTTC.

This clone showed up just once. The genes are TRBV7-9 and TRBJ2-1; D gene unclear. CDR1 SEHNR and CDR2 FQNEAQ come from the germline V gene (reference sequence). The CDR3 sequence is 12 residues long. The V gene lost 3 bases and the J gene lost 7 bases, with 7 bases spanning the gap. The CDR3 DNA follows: TGTGCCAGCAGCTTCTATTCAAATGAGCAGTTCTTC. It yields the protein CASSFYSNEQFF.

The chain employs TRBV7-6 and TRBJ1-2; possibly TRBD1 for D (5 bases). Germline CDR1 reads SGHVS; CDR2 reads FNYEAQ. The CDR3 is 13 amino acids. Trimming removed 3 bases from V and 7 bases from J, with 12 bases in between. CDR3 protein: CASSLAGVSGYTF. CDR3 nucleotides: TGTGCCAGCAGCTTGGCGGGGGTTAGTGGCTACACCTTC.

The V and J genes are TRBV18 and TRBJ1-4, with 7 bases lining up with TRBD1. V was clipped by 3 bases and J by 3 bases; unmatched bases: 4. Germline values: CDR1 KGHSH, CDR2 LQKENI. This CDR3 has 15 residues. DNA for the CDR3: TGTGCCAGCTCACCGTCCGGGACAGCTAATGAAAAACTGTTTTTT. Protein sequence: CASSPSGTANEKLFF.

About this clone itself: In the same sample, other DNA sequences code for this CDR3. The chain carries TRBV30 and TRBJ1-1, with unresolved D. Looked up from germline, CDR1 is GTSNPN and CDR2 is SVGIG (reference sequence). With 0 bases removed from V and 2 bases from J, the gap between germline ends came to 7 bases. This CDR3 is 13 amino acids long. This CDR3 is CAWSVRVNTEAFF. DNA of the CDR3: TGTGCCTGGAGTGTACGTGTAAACACTGAAGCTTTCTTT. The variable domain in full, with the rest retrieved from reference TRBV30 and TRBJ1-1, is SQTIHQWPATLVQPVGSPLSLECTVEGTSNPNLYWYRQAAGRGLQLLFYSVGIGQISSEVPQNLSASRPQDRQFILSSKKLLLSDSGFYLCAWSVRVNTEAFFGQGTRLTVV.

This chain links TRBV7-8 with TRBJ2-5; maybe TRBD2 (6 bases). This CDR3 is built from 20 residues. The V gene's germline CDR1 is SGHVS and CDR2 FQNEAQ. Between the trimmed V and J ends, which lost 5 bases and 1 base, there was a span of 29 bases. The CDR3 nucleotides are TGTGCCAGCAGCCCTGTCCAGGGAAGTTCCTCGGTCGGGGGCCAAGAGACCCAGTACTTC. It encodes CASSPVQGSSSVGGQETQYF.

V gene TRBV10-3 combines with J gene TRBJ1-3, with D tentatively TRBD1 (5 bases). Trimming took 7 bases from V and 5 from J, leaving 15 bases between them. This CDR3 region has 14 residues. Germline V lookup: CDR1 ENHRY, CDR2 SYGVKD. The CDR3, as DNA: TGTGCCATCACCCAGGGTCTAATTAGAAACACCATATATTTT. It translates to CAITQGLIRNTIYF.

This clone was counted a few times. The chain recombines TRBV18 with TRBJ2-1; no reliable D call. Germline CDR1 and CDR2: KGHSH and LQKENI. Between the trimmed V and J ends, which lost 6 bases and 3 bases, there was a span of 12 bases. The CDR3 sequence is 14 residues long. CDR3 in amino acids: CASSPERFYNEQFF. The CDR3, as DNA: TGTGCCAGCTCCCCTGAGCGATTCTACAATGAGCAGTTCTTC.

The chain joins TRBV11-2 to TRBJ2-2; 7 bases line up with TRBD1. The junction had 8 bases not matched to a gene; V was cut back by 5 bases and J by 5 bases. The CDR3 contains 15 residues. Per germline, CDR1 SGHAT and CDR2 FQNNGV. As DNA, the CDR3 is TGTGCCAGCAGCCGGGACAGAGGGGATACCGGGGAGCTGTTTTTT. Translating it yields CASSRDRGDTGELFF.

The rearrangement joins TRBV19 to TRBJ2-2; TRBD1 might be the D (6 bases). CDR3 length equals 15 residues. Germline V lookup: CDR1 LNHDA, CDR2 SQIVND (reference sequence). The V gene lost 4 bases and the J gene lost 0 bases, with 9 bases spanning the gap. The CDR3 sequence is CASSRYRANTGELFF. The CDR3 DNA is TGTGCCAGTAGTAGATACAGGGCGAACACCGGGGAGCTGTTTTTT.

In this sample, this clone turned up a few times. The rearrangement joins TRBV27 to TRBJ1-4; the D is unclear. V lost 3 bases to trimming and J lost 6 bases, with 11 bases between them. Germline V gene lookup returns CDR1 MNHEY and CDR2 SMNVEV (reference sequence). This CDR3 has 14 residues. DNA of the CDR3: TGTGCCAGCAGTTTTCGACAAGCGCATGAAAAACTGTTTTTT. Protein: CASSFRQAHEKLFF.

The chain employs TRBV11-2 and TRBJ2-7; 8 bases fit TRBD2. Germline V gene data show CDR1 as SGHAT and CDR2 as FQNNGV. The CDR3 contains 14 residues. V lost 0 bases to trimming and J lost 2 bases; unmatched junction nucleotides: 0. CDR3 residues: CASSLEAGAYEQYF. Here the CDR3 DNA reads TGTGCCAGCAGCTTAGAAGCGGGGGCCTACGAGCAGTACTTC.

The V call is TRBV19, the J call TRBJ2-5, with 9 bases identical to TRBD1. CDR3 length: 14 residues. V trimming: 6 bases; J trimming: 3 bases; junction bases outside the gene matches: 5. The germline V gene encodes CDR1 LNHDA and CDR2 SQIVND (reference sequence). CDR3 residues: CASSFRDREETQYF. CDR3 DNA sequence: TGTGCCAGTAGCTTCCGGGACAGGGAAGAGACCCAGTACTTC.

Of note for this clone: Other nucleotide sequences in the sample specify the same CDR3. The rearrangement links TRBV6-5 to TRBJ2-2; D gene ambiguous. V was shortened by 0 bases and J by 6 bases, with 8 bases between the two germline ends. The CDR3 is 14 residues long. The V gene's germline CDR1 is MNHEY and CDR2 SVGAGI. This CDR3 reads CASSYSRGPGELFF. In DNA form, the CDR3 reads TGTGCCAGCAGTTACTCTCGCGGCCCCGGGGAGCTGTTTTTT.

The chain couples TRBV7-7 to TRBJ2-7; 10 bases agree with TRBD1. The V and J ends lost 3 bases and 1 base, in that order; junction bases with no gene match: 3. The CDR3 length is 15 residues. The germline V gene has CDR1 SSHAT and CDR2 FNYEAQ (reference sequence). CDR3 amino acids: CASSLGTGDSYEQYF. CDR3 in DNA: TGTGCCAGCAGCTTGGGGACAGGGGATTCCTACGAGCAGTACTTC.

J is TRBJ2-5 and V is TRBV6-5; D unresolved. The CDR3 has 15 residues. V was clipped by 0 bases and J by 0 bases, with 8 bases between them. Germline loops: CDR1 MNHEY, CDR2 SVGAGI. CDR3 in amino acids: CASSYSHGYQETQYF. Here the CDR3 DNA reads TGTGCCAGCAGTTACTCGCACGGGTACCAAGAGACCCAGTACTTC.